A single sample gave rise to the 10 T cell receptor beta chains below, sequenced in a study of blood T cell repertoires in COVID-19 (dated by TCRdb to between 2020 and 2021). To prepare the library, the immunoSEQ multiplex PCR assay was applied. TCRdb obtained this table from immuneACCESS and retained in-frame rearrangements with V and J assigned. These tables miss some clones; where compared with another copy, unresolved V genes account for less than half of the shortfall, and the remainder is unexplained. The sample yields around 340,000 clones; 86% were counted once. The ten largest account for under 8.5% of the sample. The sequenced sample was peripheral blood. These receptors were taken from an older woman with COVID-19, enrolled during active disease.

This chain uses TRBV6-4 with TRBJ1-1, with 9 bases fitting TRBD1. With V trimmed by 2 bases and J by 4 bases, 8 bases remained unmatched. Germline lookup yields CDR1 MRHNA and CDR2 SNTAGT. The CDR3 consists of 16 residues. This chain's CDR3 is CASSDGDRARGTEAFF. CDR3 sequence (DNA): TGTGCCAGCAGTGACGGGGACAGGGCCAGAGGCACTGAAGCTTTCTTT.

This rearrangement joins TRBV9 to TRBJ1-6; TRBD1 matches 10 bases. Germline V gene sequence: CDR1 SGDLS, CDR2 YYNGEE. V lost 3 bases to trimming and J lost 10 bases; unmatched junction nucleotides: 4. This CDR3 region has 14 residues. CDR3 nucleotides: TGTGCCAGCAGCGGATGGACAGGGGGATCACCCCTCCACTTT. It encodes CASSGWTGGSPLHF.

This clone was found once. CDR3 in amino acids: CATTPGTMNTEAFF. As DNA, the CDR3 is TGTGCCACCACCCCAGGGACTATGAACACTGAAGCTTTCTTT. The rearrangement uses TRBV2 and TRBJ1-1; possibly TRBD1 for D (5 bases). Trimming pared 10 bases from V and 0 bases from J, leaving 15 bases between. Germline V gene data show CDR1 as SNHLY and CDR2 as FYNNEI. The CDR3 spans 14 residues.

V gene TRBV10-2 combines with J gene TRBJ1-4, with D perhaps matching TRBD1 (5 bases). Germline loops: CDR1 WSHSY, CDR2 SAAADI. CDR3 length: 16 amino acids. Trimming shortened V by 3 bases and J by 2 bases, and 13 bases separated the two germline ends. The DNA of the CDR3 is TGCGCCAGCAGTGACACAGGCATCTCGACTAATGAAAAACTGTTTTTT. Its protein product is CASSDTGISTNEKLFF.

Here the CDR3 reads CASSRYTSQETQYF. The DNA for the CDR3 is TGTGCCAGCAGCCGGTATACGTCCCAAGAGACCCAGTACTTC. The chain recombines TRBV11-2 with TRBJ2-5; no definite D call. Germline CDR1 and CDR2: SGHAT and FQNNGV. Trimming left V 5 bases short and J 1 base short, with 11 bases between. CDR3 length equals 14 residues.

This chain joins TRBV7-9 and TRBJ1-5, with a possible D match to TRBD1 (6 bases). Germline CDR1 is SEHNR and CDR2 is FQNEAQ (reference sequence). The ends were cut back, 5 bases at V and 7 bases at J, with 21 bases in the middle. The CDR3 is made up of 16 amino acids. For the CDR3, the DNA is TGTGCCAGCAGCACTTGGTGGGGGGGGCAAGAGCAGCCCCAGCATTTT. Protein: CASSTWWGGQEQPQHF.

J is TRBJ2-7 and V is TRBV5-4; 11 bases match TRBD1. The length of the CDR3 is 18 residues. The ends lost 4 bases at V and 0 bases at J; junction bases unmatched: 12. Looked up from germline, CDR1 is SGHNT and CDR2 is YYREEE (reference sequence). This CDR3 is CASSQGTGGYLNSYEQYF. CDR3 nucleotides: TGTGCCAGCAGCCAAGGGACAGGGGGTTACCTGAACTCCTACGAGCAGTACTTC.

J is TRBJ1-5 and V is TRBV6-4; tentatively, D is TRBD1 (5 bases). Germline V gene lookup returns CDR1 MRHNA and CDR2 SNTAGT. This CDR3 contains 13 residues. V lost 3 bases and J lost 6, with 9 bases in between. This CDR3 reads CASSEDIGQPQHF. The CDR3 nucleotides are TGTGCCAGCAGTGAGGACATTGGTCAGCCCCAGCATTTT.

V gene TRBV5-1 combines with J gene TRBJ2-3; no definite D call. CDR1 and CDR2 from the germline V gene are SGHRS and YFSETQ. The CDR3 is 14 residues long. V dropped 0 bases and J dropped 0 bases, with 5 bases sitting between them. As DNA, the CDR3 is TGCGCCAGCAGCTTGGACAAAAGCACAGATACGCAGTATTTT. Protein product: CASSLDKSTDTQYF. Together with reference TRBV5-1 and TRBJ2-3, the CDR3 gives the full variable domain: KAGVTQTPRYLIKTRGQQVTLSCSPISGHRSVSWYQQTPGQGLQFLFEYFSETQRNKGNFPGRFSGRQFSNSRSEMNVSTLELGDSALYLCASSLDKSTDTQYFGPGTRLTVL.

The rearrangement uses TRBV3-1 (or the pseudogene TRBV3-2) and TRBJ2-7, with 7 bases that match TRBD1. CDR1 is LGHDT and CDR2 is YNNKEL in the germline V gene (reference sequence). V trimming: 1 base; J trimming: 6 bases; junction bases outside the gene matches: 9. The CDR3 spans 15 residues. The CDR3 protein is CASSQGPTGSGEQYF. DNA for the CDR3: TGTGCCAGCAGCCAAGGACCGACAGGGTCGGGCGAGCAGTACTTC.